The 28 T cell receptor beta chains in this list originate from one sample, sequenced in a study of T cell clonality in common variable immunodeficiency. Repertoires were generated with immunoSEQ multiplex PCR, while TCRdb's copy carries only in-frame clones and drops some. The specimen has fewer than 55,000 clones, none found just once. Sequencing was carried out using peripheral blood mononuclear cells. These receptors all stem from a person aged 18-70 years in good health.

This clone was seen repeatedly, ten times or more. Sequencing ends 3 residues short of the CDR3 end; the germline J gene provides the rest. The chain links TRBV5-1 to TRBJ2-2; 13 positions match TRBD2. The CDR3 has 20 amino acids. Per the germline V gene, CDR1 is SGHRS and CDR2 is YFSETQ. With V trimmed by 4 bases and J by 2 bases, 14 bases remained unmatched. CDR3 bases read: TGCGCCAGCAGCGACATCGACCCGGGACTAGCGGGACCTAACACCGGGGAG. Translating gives CASSDIDPGLAGPNTGE. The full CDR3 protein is CASSDIDPGLAGPNTGELFF.

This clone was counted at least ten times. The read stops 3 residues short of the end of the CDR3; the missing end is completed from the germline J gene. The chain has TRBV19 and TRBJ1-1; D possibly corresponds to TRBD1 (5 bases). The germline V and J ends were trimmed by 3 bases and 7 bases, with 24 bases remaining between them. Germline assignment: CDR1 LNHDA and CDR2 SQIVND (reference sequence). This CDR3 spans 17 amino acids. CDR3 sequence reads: CASSIRPPNGRDNEAFF. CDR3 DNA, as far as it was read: TGTGCCAGTAGTATTCGGCCCCCAAATGGCAGGGATAATGAA.

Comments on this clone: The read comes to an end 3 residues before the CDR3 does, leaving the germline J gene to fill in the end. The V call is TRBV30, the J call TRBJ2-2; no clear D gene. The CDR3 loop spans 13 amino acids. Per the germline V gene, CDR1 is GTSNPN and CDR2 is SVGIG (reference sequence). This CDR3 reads CAWADLYNSPLFF. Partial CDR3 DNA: TGTGCCTGGGCCGACTTGTATAATTCACCG.

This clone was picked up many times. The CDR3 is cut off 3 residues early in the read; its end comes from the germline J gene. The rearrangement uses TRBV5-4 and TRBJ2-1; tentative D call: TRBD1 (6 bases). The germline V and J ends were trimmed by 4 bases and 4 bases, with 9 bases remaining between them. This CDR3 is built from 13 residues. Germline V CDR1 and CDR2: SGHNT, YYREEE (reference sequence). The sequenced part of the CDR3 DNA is TGTGCCAGCAGCGGGGACACTTACAATGAG. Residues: CASSGDTYNE. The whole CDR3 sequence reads CASSGDTYNEQFF.

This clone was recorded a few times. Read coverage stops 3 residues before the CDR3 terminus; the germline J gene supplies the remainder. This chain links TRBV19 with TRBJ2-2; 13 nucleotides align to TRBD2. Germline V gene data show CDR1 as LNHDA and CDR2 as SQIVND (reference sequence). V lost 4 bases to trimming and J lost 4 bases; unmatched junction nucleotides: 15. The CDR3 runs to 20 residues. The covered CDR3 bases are TGTGCCAGTAGTAGGGAAGGGGGGGGACTAGCGGGAAGAGGCACCGGGGAG. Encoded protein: CASSREGGGLAGRGTGE. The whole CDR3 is CASSREGGGLAGRGTGELFF.

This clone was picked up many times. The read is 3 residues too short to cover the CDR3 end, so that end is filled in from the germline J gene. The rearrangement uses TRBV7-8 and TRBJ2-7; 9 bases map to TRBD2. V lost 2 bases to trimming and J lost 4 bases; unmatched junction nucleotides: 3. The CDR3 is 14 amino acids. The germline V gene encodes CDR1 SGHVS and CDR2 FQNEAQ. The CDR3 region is CASSLILAGYEQYF. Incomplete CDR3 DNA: TGTGCCAGCAGCTTAATCCTAGCGGGGTACGAG.

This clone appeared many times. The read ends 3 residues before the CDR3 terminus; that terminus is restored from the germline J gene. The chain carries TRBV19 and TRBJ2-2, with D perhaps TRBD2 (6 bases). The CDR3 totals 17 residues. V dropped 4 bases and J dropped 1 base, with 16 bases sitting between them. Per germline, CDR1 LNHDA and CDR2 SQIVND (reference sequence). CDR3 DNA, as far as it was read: TGTGCCAGTAGTACGGAGGGCGTTGGGTGGAACACCGGGGAG. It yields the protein CASSTEGVGWNTGE. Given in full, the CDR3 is CASSTEGVGWNTGELFF.

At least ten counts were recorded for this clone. The CDR3 loop reads CASSTSTGGVGQPQHF. The sequenced part of the CDR3 DNA is TGTGCCAGTAGTACCTCGACAGGGGGCGTCGGTCAGCCC. The chain has TRBV19 and TRBJ1-5; 10 bases are a match to TRBD1. The CDR3 end lies 3 residues beyond the end of the read and is filled in from the germline J gene. This CDR3 is built from 16 residues. CDR1 is LNHDA and CDR2 is SQIVND in the germline V gene (reference sequence). V was pared by 4 bases and J by 6 bases, with 9 bases of the junction left unmatched.

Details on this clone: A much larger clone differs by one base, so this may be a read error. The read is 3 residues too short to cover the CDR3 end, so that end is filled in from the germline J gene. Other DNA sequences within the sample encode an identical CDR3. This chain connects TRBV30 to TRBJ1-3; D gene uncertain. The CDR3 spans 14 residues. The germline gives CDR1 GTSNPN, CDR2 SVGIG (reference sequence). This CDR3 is CAWSETAAGNTIYF. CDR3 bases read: TGTGCCTGGAGTGAAACAGCCGCTGGAAACACG.

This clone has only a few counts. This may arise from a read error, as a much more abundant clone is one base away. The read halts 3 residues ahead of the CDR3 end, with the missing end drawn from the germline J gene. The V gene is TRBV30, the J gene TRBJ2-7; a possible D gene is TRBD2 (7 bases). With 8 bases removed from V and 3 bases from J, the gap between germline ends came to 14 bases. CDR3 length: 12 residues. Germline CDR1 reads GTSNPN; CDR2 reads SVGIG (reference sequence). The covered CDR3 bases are TGTGCCGGCGGGGGCCGCAACTACGAG. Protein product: CAGGGRNYE. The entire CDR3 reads CAGGGRNYEQYF. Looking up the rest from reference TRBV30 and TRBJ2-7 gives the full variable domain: SQTIHQWPATLVQPVGSPLSLECTVEGTSNPNLYWYRQAAGRGLQLLFYSVGIGQISSEVPQNLSASRPQDRQFILSSKKLLLSDSGFYLCAGGGRNYEQYFGPGTRLTVT.

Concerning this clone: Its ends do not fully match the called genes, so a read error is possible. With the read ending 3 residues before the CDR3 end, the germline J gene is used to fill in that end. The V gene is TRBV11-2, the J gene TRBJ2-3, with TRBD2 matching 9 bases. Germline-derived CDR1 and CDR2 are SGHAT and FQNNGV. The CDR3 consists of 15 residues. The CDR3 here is CASSLVSGSTDTQYF. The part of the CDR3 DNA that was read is TGTGCCAGCAGCTTAGTTAGCGGGAGCACTGATACG.

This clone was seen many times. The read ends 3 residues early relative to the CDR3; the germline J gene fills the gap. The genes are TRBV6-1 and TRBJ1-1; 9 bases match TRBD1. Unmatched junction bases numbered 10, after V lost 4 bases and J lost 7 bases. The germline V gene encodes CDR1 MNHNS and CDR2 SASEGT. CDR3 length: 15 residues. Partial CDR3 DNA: TGTGCCAGCAGTGCGGGACAGGGTCAGGGGCGTGAA. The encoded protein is CASSAGQGQGRE. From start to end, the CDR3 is CASSAGQGQGREAFF.

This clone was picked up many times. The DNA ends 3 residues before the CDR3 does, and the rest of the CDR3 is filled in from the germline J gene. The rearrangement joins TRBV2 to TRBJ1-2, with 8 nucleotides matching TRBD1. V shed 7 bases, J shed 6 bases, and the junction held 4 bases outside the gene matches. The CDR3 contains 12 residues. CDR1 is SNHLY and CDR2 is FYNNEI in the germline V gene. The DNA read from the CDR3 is TGTGCCAGCATGGACAGGGCTGATGGC. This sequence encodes CASMDRADG. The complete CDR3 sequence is CASMDRADGYTF.

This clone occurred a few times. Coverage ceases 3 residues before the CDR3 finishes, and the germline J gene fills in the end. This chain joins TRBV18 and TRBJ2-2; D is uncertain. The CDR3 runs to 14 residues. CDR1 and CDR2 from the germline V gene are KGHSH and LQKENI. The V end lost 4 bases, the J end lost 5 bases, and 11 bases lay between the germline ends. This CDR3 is CASSQQSITGELFF. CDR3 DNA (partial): TGTGCCAGCTCACAACAGAGTATAACCGGGGAG.

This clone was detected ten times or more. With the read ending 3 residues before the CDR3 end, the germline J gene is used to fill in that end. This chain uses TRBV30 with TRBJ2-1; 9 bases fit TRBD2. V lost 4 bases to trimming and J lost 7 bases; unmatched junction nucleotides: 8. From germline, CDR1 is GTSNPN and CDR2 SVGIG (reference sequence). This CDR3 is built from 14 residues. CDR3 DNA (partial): TGTGCCTGGAAGAGAGATAGCGGGAGTAATGAG. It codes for CAWKRDSGSNE. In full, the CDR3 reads CAWKRDSGSNEQFF.

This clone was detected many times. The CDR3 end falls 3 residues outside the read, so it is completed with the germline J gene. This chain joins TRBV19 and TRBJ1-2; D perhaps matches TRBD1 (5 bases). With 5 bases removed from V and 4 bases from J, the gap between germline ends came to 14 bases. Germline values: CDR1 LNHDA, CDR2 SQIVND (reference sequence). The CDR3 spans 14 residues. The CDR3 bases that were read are TGTGCCAGTAGTGCGAGAGGGGTCGGCTATGGC. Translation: CASSARGVGYG. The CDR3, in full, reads CASSARGVGYGYTF.

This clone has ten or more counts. The chain's CDR3 is CASTSGGWATQYF. CDR3 bases read: TGTGCCAGCACCTCCGGGGGGTGGGCGACC. J is TRBJ2-5 and V is TRBV7-9; 7 nucleotides agree with TRBD2. Sequencing ends 3 residues short of the CDR3 end; the germline J gene provides the rest. The trim removed 7 bases at V and 7 bases at J, leaving 9 bases unmatched. The CDR3 sequence is 13 residues long. Looked up from germline, CDR1 is SEHNR and CDR2 is FQNEAQ (reference sequence).

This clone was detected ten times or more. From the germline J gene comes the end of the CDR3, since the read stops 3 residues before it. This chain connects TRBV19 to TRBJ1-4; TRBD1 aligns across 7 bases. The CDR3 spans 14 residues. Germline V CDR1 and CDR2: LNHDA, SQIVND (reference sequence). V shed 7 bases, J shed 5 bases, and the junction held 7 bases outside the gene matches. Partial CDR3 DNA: TGTGCCAGTACGATGGTACAGGGGAATGAAAAA. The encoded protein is CASTMVQGNEK. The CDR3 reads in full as CASTMVQGNEKLFF.

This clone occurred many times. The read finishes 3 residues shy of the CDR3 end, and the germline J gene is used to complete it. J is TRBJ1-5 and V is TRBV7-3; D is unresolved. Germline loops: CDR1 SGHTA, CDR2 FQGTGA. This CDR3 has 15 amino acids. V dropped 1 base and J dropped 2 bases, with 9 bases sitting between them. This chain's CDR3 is CASSLNGQGNQPQHF. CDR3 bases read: TGTGCCAGCAGCTTAAATGGCCAGGGCAATCAGCCC.

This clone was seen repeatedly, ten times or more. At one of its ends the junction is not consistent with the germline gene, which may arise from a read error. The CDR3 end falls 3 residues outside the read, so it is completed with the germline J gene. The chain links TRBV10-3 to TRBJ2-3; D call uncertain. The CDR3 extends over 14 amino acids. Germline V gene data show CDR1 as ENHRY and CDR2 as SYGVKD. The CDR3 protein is CATSRGSETDTQYF. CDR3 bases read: TGTGCCACCAGTCGCGGATCCGAAACAGATACG.

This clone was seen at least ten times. The covered CDR3 bases are TGTGCCAGCACCGCAGGGGGGACACAGACGAACTATGGC. Protein: CASTAGGTQTNYG. The entire CDR3 sequence reads CASTAGGTQTNYGYTF. The chain uses TRBV7-8 and TRBJ1-2; TRBD1 matches at 7 bases. Sequencing ends 3 residues short of the CDR3 end; the germline J gene provides the rest. The CDR3 sequence is 16 residues long. V lost 7 bases, J lost 2 bases, and 13 bases stayed unmatched. Germline-derived CDR1 and CDR2 are SGHVS and FQNEAQ.

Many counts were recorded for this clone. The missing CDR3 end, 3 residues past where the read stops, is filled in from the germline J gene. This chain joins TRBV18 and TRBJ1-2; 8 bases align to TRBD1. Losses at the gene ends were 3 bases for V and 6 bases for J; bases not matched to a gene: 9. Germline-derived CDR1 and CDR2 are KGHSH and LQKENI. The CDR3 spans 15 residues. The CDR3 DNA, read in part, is TGTGCCAGCTCACCGACTGGACAGGGAAGAAATGGC. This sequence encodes CASSPTGQGRNG. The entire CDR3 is CASSPTGQGRNGYTF.

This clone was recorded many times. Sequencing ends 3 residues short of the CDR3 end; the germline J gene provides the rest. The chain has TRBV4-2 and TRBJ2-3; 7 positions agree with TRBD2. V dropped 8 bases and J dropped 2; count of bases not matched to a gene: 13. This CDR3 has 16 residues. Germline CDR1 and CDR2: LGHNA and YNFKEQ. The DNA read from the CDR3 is TGTGCCAGCGACCGTGGGGCTAGCGGCGACACAGATACG. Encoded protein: CASDRGASGDTDT. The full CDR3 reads CASDRGASGDTDTQYF.

Incomplete CDR3 DNA: TGTGCCAGCAGTGTGGGGCTCCTTCCCACAGATACG. Amino acid sequence: CASSVGLLPTDT. The complete CDR3 protein is CASSVGLLPTDTQYF. This chain connects TRBV2 to TRBJ2-3; TRBD1 might be the D (5 bases). The observed sequence ends 3 residues before the CDR3 terminus, with the missing tail filled in from the germline J gene. From germline, CDR1 is SNHLY and CDR2 FYNNEI. V lost 4 bases and J lost 2, with 13 bases in between. The CDR3 loop spans 15 amino acids.

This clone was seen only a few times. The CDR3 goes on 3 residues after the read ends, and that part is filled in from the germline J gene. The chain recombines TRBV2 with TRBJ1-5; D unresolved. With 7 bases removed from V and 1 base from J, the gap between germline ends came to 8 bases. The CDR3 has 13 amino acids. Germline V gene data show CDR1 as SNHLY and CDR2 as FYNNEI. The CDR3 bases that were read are TGTGCCAGCATTGGCCGAAGCAATCAGCCC. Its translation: CASIGRSNQP. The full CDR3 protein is CASIGRSNQPQHF.

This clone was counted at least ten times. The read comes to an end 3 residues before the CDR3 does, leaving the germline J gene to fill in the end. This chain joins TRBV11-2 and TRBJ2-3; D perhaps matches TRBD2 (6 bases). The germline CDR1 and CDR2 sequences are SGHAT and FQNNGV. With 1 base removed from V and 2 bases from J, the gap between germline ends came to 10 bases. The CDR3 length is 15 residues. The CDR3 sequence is CASSLGSGYTDTQYF. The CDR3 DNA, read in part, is TGTGCCAGCAGCTTAGGTAGCGGATACACAGATACG.

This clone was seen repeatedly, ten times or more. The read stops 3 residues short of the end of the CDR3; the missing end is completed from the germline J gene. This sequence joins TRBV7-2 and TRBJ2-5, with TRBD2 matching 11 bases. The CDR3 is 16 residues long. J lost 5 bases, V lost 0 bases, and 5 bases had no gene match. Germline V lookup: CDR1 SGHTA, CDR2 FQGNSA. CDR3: CASSLAMASGGETQYF. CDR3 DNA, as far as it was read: TGTGCCAGCAGCTTAGCGATGGCTAGCGGGGGGGAGACC.

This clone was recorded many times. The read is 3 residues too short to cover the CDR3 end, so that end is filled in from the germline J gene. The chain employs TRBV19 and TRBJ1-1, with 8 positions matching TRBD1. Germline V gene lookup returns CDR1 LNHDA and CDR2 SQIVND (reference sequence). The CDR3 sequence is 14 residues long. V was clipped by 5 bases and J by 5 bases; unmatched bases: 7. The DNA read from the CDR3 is TGTGCCAGTAGTGGCAGGGGGCTTGTGACTGAA. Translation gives CASSGRGLVTE. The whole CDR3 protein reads CASSGRGLVTEAFF.